This is a list of T cell receptor beta chains from one sample in a study of T cells after posttransplantation cyclophosphamide. Profiled with immunoSEQ multiplex PCR; TCRdb holds only in-frame clones, not every one. The sample lists 12,000 or so clones; under 95% were seen once. The input for sequencing was PBMCs, taken after allogeneic stem cell transplant with posttransplant cyclophosphamide. These TCRs come from a female patient in her 30s who received an allogeneic stem cell transplant from an unrelated donor, was CMV-positive, and had no GVHD. T cells may partly derive from the graft donor. Each CDR3 is given with its conserved first and last residue. Fields, in order: clone size, V gene, D gene, J gene, CDR3 protein, CDR3 DNA. The D gene is left open where the match is weak. Some rows have no size entry. The others give once, few or many, or a class for an expanded clone.

clone size: NA
V gene: TRBV9
D gene: TRBD1
J gene: TRBJ2-2
CDR3 protein: CASSFWDREKAGELFF
CDR3 DNA: TGTGCCAGCAGCTTCTGGGACAGGGAAAAGGCCGGGGAGCTGTTTTTT

clone size: NA
V gene: TRBV9
D gene: NA
J gene: TRBJ1-6
CDR3 protein: CASHGGGGYNSPLHF
CDR3 DNA: TGTGCCTCTCATGGGGGAGGGGGCTATAATTCACCCCTCCACTTT

clone size: NA
V gene: TRBV6-5
D gene: NA
J gene: TRBJ2-5
CDR3 protein: CASSLTSGVKETQYF
CDR3 DNA: TGTGCCAGCAGTTTAACCTCGGGGGTAAAAGAGACCCAGTACTTC

clone size: once
V gene: TRBV27
D gene: TRBD1
J gene: TRBJ1-5
CDR3 protein: CASSERGRQPQHF
CDR3 DNA: TGTGCCAGCAGTGAAAGGGGGCGTCAGCCCCAGCATTTT

clone size: NA
V gene: TRBV18
D gene: NA
J gene: TRBJ2-5
CDR3 protein: CASSRKETQYF
CDR3 DNA: TGTGCCAGCTCACGTAAAGAGACCCAGTACTTC

clone size: NA
V gene: TRBV2
D gene: NA
J gene: TRBJ1-4
CDR3 protein: CASSESPPPTGKLFF
CDR3 DNA: TGTGCCAGCAGTGAATCCCCTCCCCCCACGGGGAAACTGTTTTTT

clone size: NA
V gene: TRBV6-4
D gene: TRBD1
J gene: TRBJ1-1
CDR3 protein: CASRRTGWDTEAFF
CDR3 DNA: TGTGCCAGCAGAAGGACAGGGTGGGACACTGAAGCTTTCTTT

clone size: NA
V gene: TRBV11-2
D gene: NA
J gene: TRBJ2-5
CDR3 protein: CASSFGGQETQYF
CDR3 DNA: TGTGCCAGCAGCTTCGGAGGACAAGAGACCCAGTACTTC

clone size: NA
V gene: TRBV5-1
D gene: NA
J gene: TRBJ2-7
CDR3 protein: CASSFDSEQLYEQYF
CDR3 DNA: TGCGCCAGCAGCTTTGACTCCGAGCAACTATACGAGCAGTACTTC

clone size: once
V gene: TRBV29-1
D gene: TRBD1
J gene: TRBJ2-3
CDR3 protein: CSVGGGLWTGDTDTQYF
CDR3 DNA: TGCAGCGTTGGAGGGGGGCTGTGGACAGGGGACACAGATACGCAGTATTTT

clone size: NA
V gene: TRBV18
D gene: NA
J gene: TRBJ2-7
CDR3 protein: CASSPGLFPEQYF
CDR3 DNA: TGTGCCAGCTCGCCCGGACTCTTCCCCGAGCAGTACTTC

clone size: NA
V gene: TRBV6-1
D gene: NA
J gene: TRBJ1-3
CDR3 protein: CAAAKHRGDTIYF
CDR3 DNA: TGTGCCGCGGCGAAACACCGCGGGGACACCATATATTTT

clone size: NA
V gene: TRBV18
D gene: NA
J gene: TRBJ2-2
CDR3 protein: CASSPRLWQGTGELFF
CDR3 DNA: TGTGCCAGCTCACCACGCCTTTGGCAGGGGACCGGGGAGCTGTTTTTT

clone size: NA
V gene: TRBV11-3
D gene: NA
J gene: TRBJ2-7
CDR3 protein: CASSPTSRGPYEQYF
CDR3 DNA: TGTGCCAGCAGCCCCACTAGTCGAGGGCCCTACGAGCAGTACTTC

clone size: few
V gene: TRBV10-3
D gene: TRBD1
J gene: TRBJ2-2
CDR3 protein: CAMGTGGNGELFF
CDR3 DNA: TGTGCCATGGGTACAGGGGGCAACGGGGAGCTGTTTTTT

clone size: NA
V gene: TRBV30
D gene: NA
J gene: TRBJ2-1
CDR3 protein: CAWGHRPPLNEQFF
CDR3 DNA: TGTGCCTGGGGGCACAGGCCACCCCTCAATGAGCAGTTCTTC

clone size: NA
V gene: TRBV18
D gene: NA
J gene: TRBJ2-1
CDR3 protein: CASILPTGPNEQFF
CDR3 DNA: TGTGCCAGCATACTTCCTACAGGGCCAAATGAGCAGTTCTTC

clone size: NA
V gene: TRBV19
D gene: TRBD1
J gene: TRBJ1-5
CDR3 protein: CASSIDTGGAGQPQHF
CDR3 DNA: TGTGCCAGTAGTATAGATACAGGGGGCGCGGGTCAGCCCCAGCATTTT

clone size: NA
V gene: TRBV6-1
D gene: TRBD1
J gene: TRBJ1-5
CDR3 protein: CASSAPAGGYSSNQPQHF
CDR3 DNA: TGTGCCAGCAGTGCCCCGGCAGGGGGATATAGCAGCAATCAGCCCCAGCATTTT

clone size: once
V gene: TRBV13
D gene: TRBD1
J gene: TRBJ1-2
CDR3 protein: CASTDRAARRDYGYTF
CDR3 DNA: TGTGCCAGCACGGACAGGGCGGCAAGGAGGGACTATGGCTACACCTTC

clone size: NA
V gene: TRBV5-1
D gene: TRBD1
J gene: TRBJ2-5
CDR3 protein: CASSSNRDSKETQYF
CDR3 DNA: TGCGCCAGCAGCTCCAACCGGGACAGCAAAGAGACCCAGTACTTC

clone size: NA
V gene: TRBV5-1
D gene: NA
J gene: TRBJ2-4
CDR3 protein: CASSLGLSTEAKNIQYF
CDR3 DNA: TGCGCCAGCAGCTTGGGGTTGTCGACAGAAGCCAAAAACATTCAGTACTTC

clone size: NA
V gene: TRBV29-1
D gene: NA
J gene: TRBJ1-1
CDR3 protein: CSVEAPGAIRAFF
CDR3 DNA: TGCAGCGTTGAAGCCCCAGGGGCTATTCGGGCTTTCTTT

clone size: NA
V gene: TRBV2
D gene: TRBD1
J gene: TRBJ1-1
CDR3 protein: CASRADRVGTEAFF
CDR3 DNA: TGTGCCAGCCGAGCGGACAGGGTAGGAACTGAAGCTTTCTTT

clone size: NA
V gene: TRBV4-1
D gene: TRBD1
J gene: TRBJ2-6
CDR3 protein: CASSQEGTGSHVLTF
CDR3 DNA: TGCGCCAGCAGCCAAGAAGGGACAGGGTCCCACGTCCTGACTTTC

clone size: NA
V gene: TRBV6-6
D gene: TRBD1
J gene: TRBJ1-4
CDR3 protein: CASRRDSPNEKLFF
CDR3 DNA: TGTGCCAGCAGAAGGGACAGCCCGAATGAAAAACTGTTTTTT

clone size: NA
V gene: TRBV11-1
D gene: TRBD1
J gene: TRBJ1-2
CDR3 protein: CASSHRVGGDGYTF
CDR3 DNA: TGTGCCAGCAGCCACAGGGTAGGGGGCGATGGCTACACCTTC

clone size: NA
V gene: TRBV15
D gene: TRBD1
J gene: TRBJ2-4
CDR3 protein: CATSRDPGTGGKNIQYF
CDR3 DNA: TGTGCCACCAGCAGAGATCCCGGGACAGGAGGCAAAAACATTCAGTACTTC

clone size: NA
V gene: TRBV9
D gene: TRBD2
J gene: TRBJ2-3
CDR3 protein: CASSVAVSGGHTDTQYF
CDR3 DNA: TGTGCCAGCAGCGTAGCAGTAAGCGGGGGACACACAGATACGCAGTATTTT